This T cell receptor beta chain was profiled in a study of T cell responses to AZD1222 COVID-19 vaccine. Findings and limits, study-wide: At 160-218 and 743-854, vaccine-associated CD4 TCRs were dominant, and they spanned spike.

Sequencing was performed with immunoSEQ multiplex PCR; in TCRdb, only in-frame clones are kept and a portion is missing. The sample gives about 120,000 clones, around 87% of which show up once; around 3% is in the top ten. Trimming left V 0 bases short and J 11 bases short, with 11 bases between. This CDR3 has 13 residues. Per the germline V gene, CDR1 is MNHNY and CDR2 is SVGAGI (reference sequence). With respect to this clone: The antigen remains unidentified.

The V and J genes are TRBV6-6 and TRBJ1-5; D is ambiguous. The sample in question was peripheral blood, obtained 28 days after the second AZD1222 dose. This sequence was found in an adult who received the AZD1222 COVID-19 vaccine. The CDR3 DNA is TGTGCCAGCAGTTACTCGATGGGCCGGTCCCAGCATTTT. This translates into CASSYSMGRSQHF.